One sample yielded the 10 T cell receptor beta chains listed below, sequenced in a study of T cells after posttransplantation cyclophosphamide. The data were produced by immunoSEQ multiplex PCR, yet TCRdb's version contains in-frame clones alone and is incomplete. The sample includes over 45,000 clones, none of them occurring once. The sequenced material came from PBMCs. These receptors all stem from a man aged 40-49 years in good health, CMV-negative, and a related stem cell transplant donor.

This clone was seen at least ten times. The rearrangement joins TRBV7-9 to TRBJ1-2; TRBD1 is a possible D gene (6 bases). Between the trimmed V and J ends, which lost 6 bases and 4 bases, there was a span of 24 bases. This CDR3 has 17 residues. The germline CDR1 and CDR2 sequences are SEHNR and FQNEAQ (reference sequence). CDR3 sequence: CASRSLGTGYSSYGYTF. CDR3 bases: TGTGCCAGCAGGTCCCTTGGAACAGGGTATAGTAGCTATGGCTACACCTTC.

This clone was found many times. CDR3 sequence reads: CASSPPGQGNEQYF. In DNA form, the CDR3 reads TGCGCCAGCAGCCCCCCGGGACAGGGAAACGAGCAGTACTTC. The V call is TRBV5-1, the J call TRBJ2-7; 9 nucleotides align to TRBD1. Trimming removed 4 bases from V and 5 bases from J; junction bases left unmatched: 7. CDR1 is SGHRS, CDR2 YFSETQ, per germline. The CDR3 spans 14 residues.

This clone was seen repeatedly, ten times or more. The chain couples TRBV11-2 to TRBJ2-7; TRBD2 matches at 9 bases. Germline assignment: CDR1 SGHAT and CDR2 FQNNGV. CDR3 length: 13 amino acids. With 5 bases clipped from V and 3 bases from J, the junction kept 2 bases outside the gene matches. CDR3 DNA: TGTGCCAGCAGCGCGGGGGGGAACTACGAGCAGTACTTC. Its protein is CASSAGGNYEQYF.

In this sample, this clone turned up a few times. J is TRBJ2-5 and V is TRBV6-5, with a possible D match to TRBD2 (6 bases). Gene TRBJ2-7 matches the end of the DNA better, so the J call may be wrong. This CDR3 is built from 13 residues. Germline values: CDR1 MNHEY, CDR2 SVGAGI. CDR3 region: CASSSGPSYEQYF. As DNA, the CDR3 is TGTGCCAGCAGCAGCGGGCCTTCCTACGAGCAGTACTTC.

This clone showed up many times. V usage is TRBV2 and J usage is TRBJ2-3; TRBD2 might be the D (6 bases). Germline CDR1 SNHLY, CDR2 FYNNEI. Trimming took 8 bases from V and 6 from J, leaving 9 bases between them. The CDR3 runs to 11 residues. CDR3 bases: TGTGCCAGCCATCGGGAGGATACGCAGTATTTT. This encodes CASHREDTQYF.

This clone appeared many times. The chain employs TRBV29-1 and TRBJ2-3, with D hard to call. Looked up from germline, CDR1 is SQVTM and CDR2 is ANQGSEA. V gave up 7 bases and J gave up 2 bases, with 10 bases separating them. This CDR3 has 12 residues. CDR3: CSAPEITDTQYF. CDR3 coding DNA: TGCAGCGCACCGGAGATCACAGATACGCAGTATTTT.

This clone came up many times. The chain uses TRBV6-4 and TRBJ2-1, with 7 bases fitting TRBD2. V gave up 8 bases and J gave up 7 bases; unmatched junction bases: 8. This CDR3 is built from 13 residues. Germline-derived CDR1 and CDR2 are MRHNA and SNTAGT. Here the CDR3 DNA reads TGTGCCAGCGGAGAGCGGGATACGAATGAGCAGTTCTTC. Residues: CASGERDTNEQFF.

DNA of the CDR3: TGTGCCAGCAGGGAGGACAGTATCTACGAGCAGTACTTC. Translating gives CASREDSIYEQYF. The gene calls are TRBV6-5 and TRBJ2-7, with TRBD1 as a possible D gene (6 bases). The germline V gene has CDR1 MNHEY and CDR2 SVGAGI. The CDR3 contains 13 residues. The germline V and J ends were trimmed by 6 bases and 3 bases, with 12 bases remaining between them.

This clone came up many times. V is TRBV6-1 and J is TRBJ1-5, with D perhaps TRBD1 (5 bases). CDR1 and CDR2 from the germline V gene are MNHNS and SASEGT. The CDR3 loop spans 14 amino acids. V was pared by 6 bases and J by 3 bases, with 12 bases between. CDR3 residues: CASRPGRINQPQHF. DNA of the CDR3: TGTGCCAGCAGGCCAGGGAGGATCAATCAGCCCCAGCATTTT.

This clone was counted many times. CDR3: CATSRHPGGPSSYNEQFF. The DNA for the CDR3 is TGTGCCACCAGCAGACACCCCGGGGGACCCAGCTCCTACAATGAGCAGTTCTTC. V is TRBV15 and J is TRBJ2-1; D is possibly TRBD2 (6 bases). The CDR3 sequence is 18 residues long. The germline V gene has CDR1 LNHNV and CDR2 YYDKDF (reference sequence). V gave up 2 bases and J gave up 0 bases, with 17 bases separating them.